This T cell receptor beta chain was found in a study of blood T cell repertoires in COVID-19. Study at large: From T cells, B-cell-depleted T cells, or PBMCs came the material, which was cDNA or gDNA.

CDR1 and CDR2 from the germline V gene are SGHTA and FQGNSA. This CDR3 contains 14 residues. The trim removed 6 bases at V and 8 bases at J, leaving 8 bases unmatched. The protocol was immunoSEQ multiplex PCR, while the TCRdb copy is restricted to in-frame clones and leaves out a portion. This sample has 90,000 to 150,000 clones; about 86% occur once, and the top ten carry 0.88%. This clonotype was obtained from a woman between 45 and 65 years old with active or convalescent COVID-19. The sequenced material came from peripheral blood. V gene TRBV7-2 combines with J gene TRBJ1-4; TRBD1 aligns across 8 bases. The CDR3 here is CASSTGGKEEKLFF. In DNA form, the CDR3 reads TGTGCCAGCAGTACAGGGGGTAAGGAGGAAAAACTGTTTTTT.